The entry that follows covers one T cell receptor (beta chain) sequence. The target of this receptor is not known. No qualities accompany the bases; no much larger clone lies one base away. TCR beta CDR3 regions were amplified from RNA transcripts for repertoire sequencing. HTBI primers and the Qiagen OneStep RT-PCR kit were used in a first-round RT-PCR, which was followed by a second-round multiplex PCR, size selection and purification. Sequencing of the libraries was carried out on an Illumina HiSeq2000 in paired-end mode with 100 bp reads. As for the original processing: SOAPnuke was used to process the reads, removing any read that contained adapters or uncalled bases, had a mean Phred below 15, or lacked an exact match to the constant primer or identifier. COPE v1.2.5 was used to merge high-quality paired reads. Unique nucleotide sequences were defined as clonotypes and aligned to IMGT TRB V, D and J references using MiTCR v1.1. Analysis was restricted to V-J combinations with a frequency above 0.0001, which covered about 99% of repertoires. For each V-J combination, a TCR clonal expansion and chaos score was defined as F50 clonal expansion divided by the chaos observed in the TCRdist matrix. Welch's t-statistics and random forest were used to reduce features to over ten V-J combinations, which were fed into a naive Bayes classifier. The Morisita-Horn index was used to measure how similar the thyroid and blood repertoires were. TCRdb handled the public reads itself, with Q25 trimming in fastp and clone calling in MiXCR, and kept productive beta chains. Every CDR3 protein is listed once, alongside the most common genes and DNA of its rows. The V and J calls shown here were made by TCRdb, not taken from the authors' results. In all, the sample holds over 650,000 distinct CDR3 sequences, and about 41% of those were seen once. 3.3% of the sample is held by the ten biggest clonotypes.

Counted from cysteine to phenylalanine, this CDR3 has 15 amino acids. Only CDR3 DNA is held: 45 bases, read in frame from base 1. The trim is 0 bases for V and 2 bases for J, with a gap of 11 bases between the germline ends. CDR1 and CDR2 (MGHRA, YSYEKL) derive from the germline V gene. The sample belongs to a study of Graves' ophthalmopathy and Graves' hyperthyroidism (dated by TCRdb to the late 2010s). At the level of the whole study: Peripheral blood samples were taken at the time of initial diagnosis, before any treatment was given. To tell Graves' ophthalmopathy apart from Graves' hyperthyroidism, and to predict which patients would progress to ophthalmopathy, the study relied on TCR beta repertoire signatures. In total, 135 blood samples were TCR-sequenced: approximately 40 ophthalmopathy, some 75 hyperthyroidism and roughly 17 hyperthyroidism-to-ophthalmopathy patients. To explore V-J signatures that distinguish ophthalmopathy from hyperthyroidism, a discovery set of under 110 patients was enrolled, made up of 40 to 45 with ophthalmopathy and around 57 with stable hyperthyroidism. An independent validation cohort comprised 18 to 20 hyperthyroidism patients and roughly 15 patients who later progressed from hyperthyroidism to ophthalmopathy. In about six hyperthyroidism patients, the T-cell repertoires found in thyroid tissue were compared with those found in blood. Once sampling was done, hyperthyroidism patients were given methimazole at a starting dose of 30 mg daily, while ophthalmopathy patients were given high-dose intravenous methylprednisolone.

Broad study findings and their caveats: In validation, the model predicted ophthalmopathy progression with nearly 71% sensitivity and less than 80% specificity; roughly 12 predicted patients were CT-confirmed with GO in a median of approximately 6.5 months. The 13-signature model separated ophthalmopathy from stable hyperthyroidism with 85% to 90% sensitivity and 81.08% specificity in cross-validation, and 80%/75% in the test set. Most of the expanded thyroid clonotypes with a frequency above 0.001 were also detected in blood, and it was suggested that the thyroid immune response may be reflected by blood repertoires. Sample size was not statistically predetermined, and group allocation was not concealed from the investigators.

Ophthalmopathy patients were characterized by moderately to severely active disease, a Clinical Activity Score of at least 3, a NOSPECS grade of at least 4, and a disease duration under 3 months. Patients with other autoimmune diseases, uncontrolled infections, pregnancy or lactation were excluded from the study. Diagnosis was based on clinical symptoms, serum thyroxine, TRAb, thyroid ultrasound and orbital computed tomography. Using Ficoll-Paque density gradient centrifugation, PBMCs were isolated from about 10 ml of fresh peripheral blood. Total RNA was extracted with Trizol reagent and quality-checked on an Agilent 2100 Bioanalyzer.

The rearranged segments are TRBV4-1 and TRBJ2-7, with the D segment identity uncertain. Sequenced input: peripheral blood. This TCR was recovered from an adult man with Graves' ophthalmopathy. The DNA sequence reads TGCGCCAGCAGCCAAGAACAGCGCTATACCTACGAGCAGTACTTC. Its translation is CASSQEQRYTYEQYF.